A single sample is the source of the 13 T cell receptor beta chains below, sequenced in a study of cytomegalovirus exposure and HLA in healthy donors. The PCR had 60 Vbeta and 13 Jbeta primers. Assay used: immunoSEQ multiplex PCR; TCRdb lists only in-frame clones, some missing. Found here are about 180,000 clones, about 80% of them singletons; the top ten hold more than 0.55%. Input material: PBMCs. The receptors originated from a middle-aged woman in good health and CMV-seronegative.

The chain's CDR3 is CASSHGSGTGLGAGNTIYF. The CDR3 DNA reads TGCGCCAGCAGCCACGGTTCCGGGACAGGGCTTGGGGCTGGAAACACCATATATTTT. This chain connects TRBV4-3 to TRBJ1-3; 9 nucleotides line up with TRBD1. The CDR3 totals 19 residues. Germline trimming cut 3 bases from V and 2 bases from J; bases unmatched to any gene: 14. Germline V gene sequence: CDR1 LGHNA, CDR2 YSLEER.

This clone was found a few times. This sequence joins TRBV6-6 and TRBJ1-3, with 7 bases lining up with TRBD1. After removal of 6 bases from V and 2 bases from J, the junction contained 4 bases not matched to a gene. CDR3 size: 14 residues. Per the germline V gene, CDR1 is MNHNY and CDR2 is SVGAGI (reference sequence). The CDR3 loop reads CASRQGSAGNTIYF. DNA for the CDR3: TGTGCCAGCAGACAGGGGTCAGCTGGAAACACCATATATTTT.

There are a few counts of this clone. The chain combines TRBV4-2 with TRBJ1-2; D is perhaps TRBD1 (5 bases). In germline, CDR1 is LGHNA, CDR2 YNFKEQ. V was clipped by 0 bases and J by 2 bases, with 10 bases between them. The CDR3 runs 15 residues. Here the CDR3 DNA reads TGTGCCAGCAGCCAAGATCGGGGGGAAAACTATGGCTACACCTTC. Translated, it gives CASSQDRGENYGYTF.

V gene TRBV28 combines with J gene TRBJ1-6; a weak D match, TRBD1 (6 bases). CDR1 MDHEN and CDR2 SYDVKM come from the germline V gene. The germline V and J ends were trimmed by 10 bases and 0 bases, with 13 bases remaining between them. This CDR3 has 15 amino acids. CDR3 sequence (DNA): TGTGCCACGGGGGGCAGCCTCTCCTATAATTCACCCCTCCACTTT. This codes for CATGGSLSYNSPLHF.

The rearrangement uses TRBV6-1 and TRBJ1-1; tentatively, D is TRBD1 (5 bases). The germline gives CDR1 MNHNS, CDR2 SASEGT. The CDR3 contains 13 residues. V lost 3 bases to trimming and J lost 7 bases, with 12 bases between them. CDR3 protein: CASSEAGRGEAFF. The CDR3 nucleotides read TGTGCCAGCAGTGAGGCAGGGCGGGGTGAAGCTTTCTTT.

V is TRBV18 and J is TRBJ2-2; 7 bases align to TRBD1. The CDR3 consists of 14 residues. In germline, CDR1 is KGHSH, CDR2 LQKENI. Trimming cost V 1 base and J 7 bases; bases outside gene matches: 3. In nucleotides, the CDR3 is TGTGCCAGCTCACCACAGGGGGCCAACGGGGAGCTGTTTTTT. Translated, it gives CASSPQGANGELFF.

The chain has TRBV2 and TRBJ2-1; D unresolved. V shed 7 bases and J shed 10 bases, with 8 bases lying between them. The CDR3 runs 10 residues. The germline V gene encodes CDR1 SNHLY and CDR2 FYNNEI. Here the CDR3 DNA reads TGTGCCAGCATTGCGGTGGAGCAGTTCTTC. Protein sequence: CASIAVEQFF.

The chain has TRBV6-1 and TRBJ2-1, with 7 bases identical to TRBD1. CDR3 length equals 15 residues. Looked up from germline, CDR1 is MNHNS and CDR2 is SASEGT. The ends lost 5 bases at V and 7 bases at J; junction bases unmatched: 11. The CDR3 spells CASSTDRAWGNEQFF. For the CDR3, the DNA is TGTGCCAGCAGTACCGACAGGGCCTGGGGAAATGAGCAGTTCTTC.

The rearrangement links TRBV9 to TRBJ1-4; D gene unclear. This CDR3 comprises 15 residues. V was clipped by 0 bases and J by 7 bases, with 13 bases between them. Germline loops: CDR1 SGDLS, CDR2 YYNGEE. CDR3 residues: CASSVGSGVPEKLFF. DNA for the CDR3: TGTGCCAGCAGCGTAGGGTCCGGGGTTCCTGAAAAACTGTTTTTT.

The chain recombines TRBV6-6 with TRBJ2-2; D not certain. This CDR3 is built from 15 residues. V was cut by 7 bases and J by 8 bases, with 20 bases left in between. Germline lookup yields CDR1 MNHNY and CDR2 SVGAGI (reference sequence). CDR3 nucleotide sequence: TGTGCCAGCACTCGCGGTCGGAGTCTCCCTGGGGAGCTGTTTTTT. Translated, it gives CASTRGRSLPGELFF.

The CDR3 DNA reads as TGTGCCAGCAGCTACCGGGACAGAGAAAAACTGTTTTTT. Translated, it gives CASSYRDREKLFF. The V gene is TRBV7-2, the J gene TRBJ1-4; 7 bases match TRBD1. This CDR3 contains 13 residues. Per germline, CDR1 SGHTA and CDR2 FQGNSA. V shed 4 bases, J shed 8 bases, and the junction held 4 bases outside the gene matches.

This chain joins TRBV7-6 and TRBJ2-7, with 7 bases that match TRBD1. V was pared by 5 bases and J by 4 bases, with 11 bases of the junction left unmatched. From germline, CDR1 is SGHVS and CDR2 FNYEAQ. CDR3 length: 15 amino acids. This chain's CDR3 is CASSPNLGDRYEQYF. The CDR3 DNA reads TGTGCCAGCAGCCCGAATCTTGGGGACAGATACGAGCAGTACTTC. Using reference TRBV7-6 and TRBJ2-7 for the parts outside the CDR3, the full variable domain is GAGVSQSPRYKVTKRGQDVALRCDPISGHVSLYWYRQALGQGPEFLTYFNYEAQQDKSGLPNDRFSAERPEGSISTLTIQRTEQRDSAMYRCASSPNLGDRYEQYFGPGTRLTVT.

This chain connects TRBV6-5 to TRBJ2-2, with D tentatively TRBD2 (6 bases). Germline values: CDR1 MNHEY, CDR2 SVGAGI. This CDR3 is 14 amino acids long. V was cut by 4 bases and J by 6 bases, with 12 bases left in between. The CDR3 protein is CASSSTGVAGELFF. The CDR3 nucleotides are TGTGCCAGCAGTTCCACGGGGGTCGCCGGGGAGCTGTTTTTT.